This TCR beta chain was recovered during a study of blood T cell repertoires in COVID-19. Study summary: Acute-phase and convalescent COVID-19 samples originated in the United States, Italy and Spain.

Sequenced by immunoSEQ multiplex PCR; TCRdb stores in-frame clones only, minus some. The sample shows approximately 190,000 clones, 60% to 85% of them seen only once. Germline loops: CDR1 GTSNPN, CDR2 SVGIG (reference sequence). This CDR3 contains 13 residues. Trimming removed 0 bases at V and 11 bases at J, with 14 bases between. The sequenced material came from peripheral blood. The TCR sequence derives from a man aged 55 to 70 with active or convalescent COVID-19. This chain joins TRBV30 and TRBJ1-5; the D gene is possibly TRBD1 (5 bases). CDR3 amino acids: CAWSVGGVDSQHF. DNA of the CDR3: TGTGCCTGGAGTGTCGGGGGAGTGGATTCCCAGCATTTT.